This entry is about one T cell receptor (beta chain). Data came from immunoSEQ multiplex PCR; TCRdb stores just in-frame clones and leaves some out. The sample shows 100,000 to 150,000 clones, less than 90% of them seen only once. This entry comes from a study of control samples from healthy donors and cancer patients. J gave up 0 bases and V 1 base, and 14 bases lay outside the gene matches. Germline lookup yields CDR1 MGHRA and CDR2 YSYEKL. The CDR3 consists of 20 residues. V and J are TRBV4-1 and TRBJ2-3, with 9 bases matching TRBD2. This receptor was identified in a man aged 18 to 29 in good health. Specimen: blood. DNA for the CDR3: TGCGCCAGCAGCCAAGCCCTAGCGGGACCTGGTAAGGCTAGCACAGATACGCAGTATTTT. Its protein is CASSQALAGPGKASTDTQYF.